This entry lists 21 T cell receptor beta chains sequenced from one sample in a study of T cell changes during pregnancy in multiple sclerosis. Sequencing was performed with immunoSEQ multiplex PCR; in TCRdb, only in-frame clones are kept and a portion is missing. This table holds tens of thousands of clones, around 92% found once. The sample in question was CD4+ T cells from peripheral blood mononuclear cells, obtained in the third trimester of pregnancy. The receptor set was obtained from a female donor with multiple sclerosis, enrolled in a pregnancy study.

V is TRBV13 and J is TRBJ2-2; possibly TRBD1 for D (5 bases). The V gene's germline CDR1 is PRHDT and CDR2 FYEKMQ (reference sequence). With 11 bases removed from V and 0 bases from J, the gap between germline ends came to 13 bases. The CDR3 contains 14 residues. The CDR3 DNA reads as TGTGCCTGCCAGGGAAACGCGAACACCGGGGAGCTGTTTTTT. Amino acids: CACQGNANTGELFF.

The chain joins TRBV19 to TRBJ2-7; D possibly corresponds to TRBD2 (7 bases). The germline V gene has CDR1 LNHDA and CDR2 SQIVND (reference sequence). V lost 5 bases and J 2 bases, leaving 19 bases between the germline ends. CDR3 size: 16 residues. CDR3 DNA: TGTGCCAGTAGTGGGGGGGGGCCCACCATAACCTACGAGCAGTACTTC. Translating gives CASSGGGPTITYEQYF.

This clone was found once. J is TRBJ2-4 and V is TRBV19; 7 bases align to TRBD1. Per germline, CDR1 LNHDA and CDR2 SQIVND (reference sequence). The CDR3 has 14 residues. The V gene end was trimmed by 10 bases and the J gene end by 4 bases; junction bases not matched to a gene: 10. The CDR3 coding sequence is TGTGCCACCCAGCAACCGGGACAGAAAAACATTCAGTACTTC. This gives the protein CATQQPGQKNIQYF. Based on the CDR3 plus reference TRBV19 and TRBJ2-4, the full variable domain is DGGITQSPKYLFRKEGQNVTLSCEQNLNHDAMYWYRQDPGQGLRLIYYSQIVNDFQKGDIAEGYSVSREKKESFPLTVTSAQKNPTAFYLCATQQPGQKNIQYFGAGTRLSVL.

This clone was seen just once. The chain is built from TRBV11-3 and TRBJ2-7; D perhaps matches TRBD1 (5 bases). This CDR3 spans 14 amino acids. CDR1 SGHNT and CDR2 YENEEA come from the germline V gene. V lost 1 base to trimming and J lost 5 bases, with 12 bases between them. The CDR3 loop reads CASSLGSGHNEQYF. The CDR3 DNA reads as TGTGCCAGCAGCTTAGGATCAGGACACAACGAGCAGTACTTC.

V is TRBV28 and J is TRBJ2-1; D possibly corresponds to TRBD1 (6 bases). Trimming cost V 5 bases and J 10 bases, with 12 bases left between them. The germline CDR1 and CDR2 sequences are MDHEN and SYDVKM. The CDR3 consists of 12 residues. The CDR3: CASSAGVGEQFF. The CDR3 bases are TGTGCCAGCAGTGCAGGGGTTGGAGAGCAGTTCTTC.

The chain recombines TRBV19 with TRBJ2-1; 7 bases are a match to TRBD2. The germline CDR1 and CDR2 sequences are LNHDA and SQIVND (reference sequence). Germline trimming cut 1 base from V and 6 bases from J; bases unmatched to any gene: 3. The CDR3 extends over 14 amino acids. DNA for the CDR3: TGTGCCAGTAGTATAGTTGGGAGGGCCAATGAGCAGTTCTTC. It yields the protein CASSIVGRANEQFF.

This clone appeared once. This sequence joins TRBV6-5 and TRBJ2-7, with D unresolved. This CDR3 comprises 15 residues. The germline CDR1 and CDR2 sequences are MNHEY and SVGAGI. V dropped 0 bases and J dropped 3 bases, with 12 bases sitting between them. The CDR3: CASSYSEVRIYEQYF. DNA for the CDR3: TGTGCCAGCAGTTACTCTGAGGTCCGGATCTACGAGCAGTACTTC.

The rearrangement joins TRBV5-1 to TRBJ2-3; TRBD1 agrees at 7 bases. Germline V gene lookup returns CDR1 SGHRS and CDR2 YFSETQ. V gave up 0 bases and J gave up 0 bases; unmatched junction bases: 7. This CDR3 has 17 residues. The chain's CDR3 is CASSLAPGQRSTDTQYF. The CDR3 DNA reads as TGCGCCAGCAGCTTGGCTCCGGGACAGAGAAGCACAGATACGCAGTATTTT.

The genes are TRBV11-2 and TRBJ2-1, with 10 positions matching TRBD2. This CDR3 comprises 17 residues. V gave up 7 bases and J gave up 0 bases; unmatched junction bases: 9. CDR1 is SGHAT and CDR2 is FQNNGV in the germline V gene. The CDR3 nucleotides read TGTGCCAGCAATCTATCTCCTAGCGGGAGCTCCTACAATGAGCAGTTCTTC. Translation: CASNLSPSGSSYNEQFF.

The V and J genes are TRBV19 and TRBJ1-5; 10 positions agree with TRBD1. V lost 5 bases to trimming and J lost 2 bases; unmatched junction nucleotides: 3. Germline V lookup: CDR1 LNHDA, CDR2 SQIVND (reference sequence). This CDR3 comprises 15 residues. CDR3 bases: TGTGCCAGTAGTGTAGGACAGGGGGGCAATCAGCCCCAGCATTTT. This gives the protein CASSVGQGGNQPQHF. The full variable domain, with the rest looked up from reference TRBV19 and TRBJ1-5, is DGGITQSPKYLFRKEGQNVTLSCEQNLNHDAMYWYRQDPGQGLRLIYYSQIVNDFQKGDIAEGYSVSREKKESFPLTVTSAQKNPTAFYLCASSVGQGGNQPQHFGDGTRLSIL.

This chain connects TRBV7-9 to TRBJ2-2; 12 nucleotides agree with TRBD2. Germline CDR1 is SEHNR and CDR2 is FQNEAQ (reference sequence). Germline trimming cut 4 bases from V and 1 base from J; bases unmatched to any gene: 1. The CDR3 loop spans 16 amino acids. The CDR3 nucleotides read TGTGCCAGCAGCTGGACTAGCGGGAAGAACACCGGGGAGCTGTTTTTT. Its protein product is CASSWTSGKNTGELFF. The full variable domain, its missing parts supplied by reference TRBV7-9 and TRBJ2-2, is DTGVSQNPRHKITKRGQNVTFRCDPISEHNRLYWYRQTLGQGPEFLTYFQNEAQLEKSRLLSDRFSAERPKGSFSTLEIQRTEQGDSAMYLCASSWTSGKNTGELFFGEGSRLTVL.

The chain employs TRBV6-5 and TRBJ2-7; a possible D gene is TRBD1 (6 bases). CDR1 and CDR2 from the germline V gene are MNHEY and SVGAGI. This CDR3 is built from 13 residues. Trimming shortened V by 2 bases and J by 6 bases, and 11 bases separated the two germline ends. The CDR3 nucleotides read TGTGCCAGCAGTTACGGGACACCCCTCGAGCAGTACTTC. Translation: CASSYGTPLEQYF.

This chain uses TRBV7-3 with TRBJ2-2, with a weak D call TRBD1 (5 bases). The germline CDR1 and CDR2 sequences are SGHTA and FQGTGA. CDR3 size: 16 residues. V was pared by 1 base and J by 3 bases, with 12 bases between. The CDR3 region is CASSLRWGVDTGELFF. The CDR3 nucleotides are TGTGCCAGCAGCTTAAGGTGGGGCGTCGACACCGGGGAGCTGTTTTTT.

This clone was counted a single time. CDR3 nucleotide sequence: TGTGCCAGCATCGATAGGCTAGCGGGTAGCTCCTACAATGAGCAGTTCTTC. Amino acids: CASIDRLAGSSYNEQFF. This rearrangement joins TRBV27 to TRBJ2-1, with 8 bases that match TRBD2. Looked up from germline, CDR1 is MNHEY and CDR2 is SMNVEV (reference sequence). Losses at the gene ends were 7 bases for V and 0 bases for J; bases not matched to a gene: 11. The CDR3 contains 17 residues.

CDR3 residues: CASSLGQGAFEQYF. The CDR3 bases are TGTGCCAGCAGCTTGGGACAGGGGGCTTTCGAGCAGTACTTC. The chain has TRBV5-4 and TRBJ2-7; 10 nucleotides align to TRBD1. Germline V gene sequence: CDR1 SGHNT, CDR2 YYREEE (reference sequence). The CDR3 is 14 residues long. The V and J ends lost 0 bases and 6 bases, in that order; junction bases with no gene match: 3.

The V and J genes are TRBV9 and TRBJ2-7; TRBD1 aligns across 11 bases. Germline values: CDR1 SGDLS, CDR2 YYNGEE. The ends lost 0 bases at V and 6 bases at J; junction bases unmatched: 5. The CDR3 spans 15 residues. The CDR3 DNA reads TGTGCCAGCAGCGTAGATCCGGGACAGGGGGTCGAGCAGTACTTC. Its protein product is CASSVDPGQGVEQYF.

The rearrangement joins TRBV5-1 to TRBJ2-7; no definite D call. V was pared by 4 bases and J by 0 bases, with 23 bases between. The CDR3 sequence is 18 residues long. CDR1 and CDR2 from the germline V gene are SGHRS and YFSETQ. This CDR3 is CASSTEPSSPARSYEQYF. CDR3 coding DNA: TGCGCCAGCAGCACAGAACCATCATCCCCTGCGCGCTCCTACGAGCAGTACTTC. Filled out from reference TRBV5-1 and TRBJ2-7, the complete variable domain reads KAGVTQTPRYLIKTRGQQVTLSCSPISGHRSVSWYQQTPGQGLQFLFEYFSETQRNKGNFPGRFSGRQFSNSRSEMNVSTLELGDSALYLCASSTEPSSPARSYEQYFGPGTRLTVT.

The J gene is TRBJ2-7, the V gene TRBV21-1; the table's D call, TRBD1, has no DNA check behind it. TRBV21-1 is marked as a pseudogene. The CDR3 is 15 amino acids. The CDR3 DNA sequence: TGTGCCAGCAGCAAGGCGGACAGGGAGTGTGACGAGCAGTACTTC. Translating it yields CASSKADRECDEQYF.

The J gene is TRBJ1-5, the V gene TRBV9; a weak D match, TRBD1 (5 bases). The CDR3 sequence is 14 residues long. Trimming took off 3 bases at V and 9 bases at J, with 16 bases between the two ends. The germline gives CDR1 SGDLS, CDR2 YYNGEE. CDR3 protein: CASSASWGERPQHF. The DNA for the CDR3 is TGTGCCAGCAGCGCCTCCTGGGGGGAAAGGCCCCAGCATTTT.

The sample holds a few counts of this clone. The chain links TRBV10-2 to TRBJ1-1, with D possibly TRBD1 on 5 matching bases. The V end lost 10 bases, the J end lost 2 bases, and 14 bases lay between the germline ends. Germline values: CDR1 WSHSY, CDR2 SAAADI. This CDR3 has 13 amino acids. DNA for the CDR3: TGCGCCATCTGTAGTCAGGGAAACACTGAAGCTTTCTTT. Amino acid sequence: CAICSQGNTEAFF.

The rearrangement uses TRBV18 and TRBJ2-1, with 9 bases identical to TRBD2. Germline lookup yields CDR1 KGHSH and CDR2 LQKENI. V dropped 3 bases and J dropped 9; count of bases not matched to a gene: 6. The CDR3 length is 14 residues. The CDR3 DNA follows: TGTGCCAGCTCACCGGGACTAGCCGGCGCTGAGCAGTTCTTC. It codes for CASSPGLAGAEQFF.